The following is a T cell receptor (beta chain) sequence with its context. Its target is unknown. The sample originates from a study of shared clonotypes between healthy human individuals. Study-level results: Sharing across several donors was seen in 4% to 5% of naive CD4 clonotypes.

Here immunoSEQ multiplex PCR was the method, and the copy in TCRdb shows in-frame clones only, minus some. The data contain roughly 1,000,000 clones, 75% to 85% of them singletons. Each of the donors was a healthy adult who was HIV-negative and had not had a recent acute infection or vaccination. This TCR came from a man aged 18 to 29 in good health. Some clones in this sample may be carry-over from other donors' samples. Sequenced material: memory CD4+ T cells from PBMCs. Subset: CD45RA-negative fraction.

CDR3 amino acids: CASSVGSRTSGYTDTQYF. CDR3 DNA: TGTGCCAGCAGCGTAGGTAGCCGTACTAGCGGTTACACAGATACGCAGTATTTT. The chain couples TRBV9 to TRBJ2-3; 8 nucleotides align to TRBD2. This CDR3 is built from 18 residues. The V segment lost 0 bases and the J segment 2 bases; nucleotides outside the gene matches: 11. Germline CDR1 is SGDLS and CDR2 is YYNGEE.